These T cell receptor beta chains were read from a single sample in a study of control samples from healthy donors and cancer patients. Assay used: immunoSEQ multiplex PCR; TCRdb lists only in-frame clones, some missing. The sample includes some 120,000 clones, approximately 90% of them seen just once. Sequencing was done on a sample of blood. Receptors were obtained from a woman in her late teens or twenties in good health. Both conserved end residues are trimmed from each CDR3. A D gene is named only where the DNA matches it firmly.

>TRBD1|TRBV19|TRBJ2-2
ASSVLDRDTGELF
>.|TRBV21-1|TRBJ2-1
ASPGLAGLYNEQF
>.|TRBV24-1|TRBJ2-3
ATSGSLELSDTQY
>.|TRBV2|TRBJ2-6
ASSPPATSGANVLT
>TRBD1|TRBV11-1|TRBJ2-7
ASSLEAGQGFYEQY
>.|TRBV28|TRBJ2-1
ASSFVGYNEQF
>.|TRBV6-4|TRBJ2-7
ASSDSIGRKYEQY
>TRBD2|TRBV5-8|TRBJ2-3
ASSFIVPSGARGTDTQY
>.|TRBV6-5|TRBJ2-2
ASIYTGTNGELF
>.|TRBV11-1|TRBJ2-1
ASAVGLEYEQF
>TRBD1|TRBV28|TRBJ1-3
ASRTGDLSGNTIY
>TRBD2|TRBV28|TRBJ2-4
ASSPQTGGPSIQY
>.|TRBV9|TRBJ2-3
ASSETRVHIADTQY
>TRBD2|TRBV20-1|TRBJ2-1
SAGAGLAGTYNEQF
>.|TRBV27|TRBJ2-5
ASGRKQETQY
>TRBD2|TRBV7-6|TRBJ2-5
ASSPSPGGQETQY
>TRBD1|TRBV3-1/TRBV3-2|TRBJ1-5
ASSTETGGDQPQH
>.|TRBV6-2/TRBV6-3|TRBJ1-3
ASSYSPISGNTIY
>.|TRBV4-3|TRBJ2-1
ASSQGTFHSEQF
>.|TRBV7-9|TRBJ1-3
ASRRGSSANTIY
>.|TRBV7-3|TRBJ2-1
ASSLPGGSSYNEQF
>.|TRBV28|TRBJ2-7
ASSPGQLGPYEQY
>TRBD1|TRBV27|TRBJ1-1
ASSLGPDRRGTEAF
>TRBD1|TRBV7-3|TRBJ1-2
ASSTGQGLDGYT
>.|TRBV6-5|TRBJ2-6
ASSYSGSSGANVLT
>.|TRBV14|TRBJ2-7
ASSQGRPSYEQY
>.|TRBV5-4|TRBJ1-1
ASRNRGIPEAF
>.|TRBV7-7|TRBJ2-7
ASRPTGQGRNEQY
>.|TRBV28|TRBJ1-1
ASTRGLEAF